Listed here is a single T cell receptor (beta chain). This clone was detected only once. This clone's antigen is unknown. Nothing much larger sits one base from this clone, and base qualities are not available. The sample's time point label is to be understood as: baseline before first vaccination. The vaccinee samples were drawn from two UK trials, COV001 and COV002, one of which was a single-blind randomized controlled phase 2/3 trial testing AZD1222 (ChAdOx1 nCoV-19) in healthy adults. Trial participant PBMC samples were collected at day 0 and day 28 after the second dose for TCRbeta chain sequencing. This specimen belongs to a study of T cell responses to AZD1222 COVID-19 vaccine listed by TCRdb under 2021. Describing the broader study: AZD1222 recipients whose second dose came at about 4 weeks and those whose second dose came at about 12 weeks were combined into one group, since spike-specific TCR depth and breadth did not differ between the two schedules. TCR sequencing was performed for approximately 240 trial participants, of whom some 200 were given two doses of AZD1222 and around 26 were given two doses of MenACWY control vaccine. Trial participants were enrolled by age into 18-55, 56-69 and 70-plus year subgroups, with roughly 150, 30 and 60 TCR-sequenced participants respectively.

The CDR3 regions of human TCRbeta chains were analyzed by immunosequencing. As for the original processing: Repertoire TCRs were matched against a reference library of SARS-CoV-2-specific TCRs generated with the MIRA antigen-specificity platform. Breadth meant the fraction of unique TCRs that were SARS-CoV-2-associated, whereas depth meant the fraction of total T cells that were SARS-CoV-2-associated. Using the MIRA data, each spike-specific TCR was mapped to the spike region that the TCR reacts to and placed in a CD4 or CD8 class. Log10-transformed breadth and depth values were compared by one-way ANOVA with Sidak's multiple comparisons tests. The table was pulled from immuneACCESS by TCRdb, which kept in-frame rearrangements only. Such tables lose some clones; where checked, under half of the loss comes from unresolved V genes, and the rest has no known cause. V, J and clone size were drawn from that table, and D and trimming were deduced from the DNA. The sample table contains 100,000 to 110,000 clones; only one count was recorded for about 87% of them. The ten most abundant clones make up about 1.7% of the sample.

What the authors observed across the whole study: Most participants were white British and females outnumbered males, and the authors suggested that clonal diversity may have been underestimated. Because no day 14 peak-response samples were available, the repertoires could be characterized only after the peak T cell response. The whole spike protein was spanned by vaccine-associated CD4 TCRs, and dominant responses were seen in regions 160-218 and 743-854. In the small 56-69-year group, the increase in depth fell short of significance, most likely because of low power. Reportedly, almost half of the unique spike-specific TCRs recognized epitopes lying outside the regions that are mutated in the B.1.351 and B.1.1.7 variants. After two AZD1222 doses, both the breadth and the depth of spike-specific TCRs were significantly higher than at day 0 and than in MenACWY recipients. Conclusions about previously exposed vaccinees were limited because only a handful of AZD1222 recipients were SARS-CoV-2 seropositive at baseline.

Between the V and J ends, shortened by 5 bases and 0 bases respectively, the junction contains 11 bases. From a lookup of the germline V gene (reference sequence), CDR1 and CDR2 are MNHNY and SVGAGI. The CDR3 numbers 15 residues from cysteine through phenylalanine. Here the CDR3 DNA is all that survives: 45 bases in frame from base 1. This sequence was found in an adult in good health. The sequence links TRBV6-6 to TRBJ1-3, with no reliable assignment of the D segment. This specimen was peripheral blood, taken on day 0 of AZD1222 vaccination. For the CDR3, the sequence is CASSPLGSSGNTIYF. Read as DNA, the sequence is TGTGCCAGCAGTCCACTAGGGAGCTCTGGAAACACCATATATTTT.